The present entry profiles one TCR beta chain with its context. The antigen remains unidentified. Profiled with immunoSEQ multiplex PCR; TCRdb holds only in-frame clones, not every one. Among 25,000 to 30,000 clones listed, more than 65% were seen once. V dropped 4 bases and J dropped 5 bases, with 17 bases sitting between them. The CDR3 has 15 amino acids. Germline V gene lookup returns CDR1 SGHRS and CDR2 YFSETQ. This entry belongs to a study of T cells in localized non-small cell lung cancer. Whole-study results and caveats: Adjacent lung was found to contain a median about 62 of the top 100 tumor clones.

This specimen was peripheral blood mononuclear cells, taken before any cancer treatment. The gene calls are TRBV5-1 and TRBJ2-3; D tentatively reads TRBD1 or TRBD2 (5 bases each). The receptor was isolated from a man aged 35-75 years with stage III lung adenocarcinoma. CDR3 region: CASSPGDPVIDTQYF. The CDR3, as DNA: TGCGCCAGCAGCCCCGGGGACCCAGTTATAGATACGCAGTATTTT. The variable domain in full, completed from reference TRBV5-1 and TRBJ2-3, reads KAGVTQTPRYLIKTRGQQVTLSCSPISGHRSVSWYQQTPGQGLQFLFEYFSETQRNKGNFPGRFSGRQFSNSRSEMNVSTLELGDSALYLCASSPGDPVIDTQYFGPGTRLTVL.